This TCR beta chain appears in the sequencing data of a study of blood T cell repertoires in COVID-19. Germline V gives CDR1 SGDLS, CDR2 YYNGEE. Trimming took 0 bases from V and 8 from J; bases not matched to a gene: 9. The length of the CDR3 is 16 residues. Using immunoSEQ multiplex PCR, the repertoire was profiled, and TCRdb retains in-frame clones only, with some absent. The table records over 200,000 clones, approximately 86% of them present only once. The cohort comprised adults aged 18 to 89 years residing in under 25 US areas. Participants in the exposed group had met a COVID-19 case in the 2 weeks before joining the study.

This TCR came from a woman aged 25 to 39 who had been exposed to COVID-19. The chain recombines TRBV9 with TRBJ1-2, with 11 bases matching TRBD1. Sequenced: PBMCs or T cells enriched from blood (not recorded which). The CDR3 DNA is TGTGCCAGCAGCGTAGGAACCGGACAGGGGGCGCGGGGCTACACCTTC. Amino acids: CASSVGTGQGARGYTF.